A selection of T cell receptor beta chains follows, all from one sample in a study of cytomegalovirus exposure and HLA in healthy donors. Sequencing was performed with immunoSEQ multiplex PCR; in TCRdb, only in-frame clones are kept and a portion is missing. The table records tens of thousands of clones, around 94% of them present only once. Sequencing was done on a sample of PBMCs. These TCRs come from a woman younger than 35 in good health and CMV-seropositive. The CDR3 runs from the conserved cysteine through the conserved F or W. The D gene is left open where the match is weak. Expanded clones are given a class, and other clones once, few, many or no size at all.

CDR3 protein: CASSLLGTSVTDTQYF; CDR3 DNA: TGTGCCAGTAGTTTACTGGGGACTAGCGTCACAGATACGCAGTATTTT; J gene: TRBJ2-3; clone size: -; D gene: TRBD2; V gene: TRBV19
CDR3 protein: CASSSGGSYNEQFF; CDR3 DNA: TGTGCCAGCAGTTCAGGGGGCTCCTACAATGAGCAGTTCTTC; J gene: TRBJ2-1; clone size: -; D gene: TRBD1; V gene: TRBV28
CDR3 protein: CAWSVSGTPFF; CDR3 DNA: TGTGCCTGGAGTGTATCTGGGACTCCGTTCTTC; J gene: TRBJ2-1; clone size: -; D gene: -; V gene: TRBV30
CDR3 protein: CASSQYNLVGALGNTIYF; CDR3 DNA: TGTGCCAGCAGCCAATACAACCTTGTGGGGGCGCTGGGAAACACCATATATTTT; J gene: TRBJ1-3; clone size: -; D gene: -; V gene: TRBV7-9
CDR3 protein: CASSQVIQGAEAFF; CDR3 DNA: TGCGCCAGCAGCCAAGTAATACAGGGGGCTGAAGCTTTCTTT; J gene: TRBJ1-1; clone size: -; D gene: TRBD1; V gene: TRBV4-3
CDR3 protein: CASSLFRGSYEQYF; CDR3 DNA: TGTGCCAGCAGTTTATTCAGGGGGAGCTACGAGCAGTACTTC; J gene: TRBJ2-7; clone size: -; D gene: TRBD1; V gene: TRBV27
CDR3 protein: CAIRTGKNSPLHF; CDR3 DNA: TGTGCCATCAGGACAGGGAAGAATTCACCCCTCCACTTT; J gene: TRBJ1-6; clone size: -; D gene: TRBD1; V gene: TRBV10-3
CDR3 protein: CASSERDLNEKLFF; CDR3 DNA: TGTGCCAGCAGCGAGCGGGACCTTAATGAAAAACTGTTTTTT; J gene: TRBJ1-4; clone size: -; D gene: -; V gene: TRBV4-2
CDR3 protein: CASSPEEYTIYF; CDR3 DNA: TGTGCCAGCTCACCCGAGGAGTACACCATATATTTT; J gene: TRBJ1-3; clone size: -; D gene: -; V gene: TRBV18
CDR3 protein: CASSRDSQAWELFF; CDR3 DNA: TGCGCCAGCAGCCGGGACTCCCAGGCATGGGAGCTGTTTTTT; J gene: TRBJ2-2; clone size: -; D gene: -; V gene: TRBV5-1
CDR3 protein: CASSPGQGAYEQYF; CDR3 DNA: TGTGCCAGCAGCCCTGGACAGGGGGCATACGAGCAGTACTTC; J gene: TRBJ2-7; clone size: -; D gene: TRBD1; V gene: TRBV7-6
CDR3 protein: CASSRLYNEQFF; CDR3 DNA: TGTGCCAGCAGTCGTTTGTACAATGAGCAGTTCTTC; J gene: TRBJ2-1; clone size: -; D gene: -; V gene: TRBV6-6
CDR3 protein: CASSEARWAGGEREQFF; CDR3 DNA: TGTGCCAGCAGTGAAGCCCGGTGGGCGGGAGGGGAGAGGGAGCAGTTCTTC; J gene: TRBJ2-1; clone size: -; D gene: TRBD2; V gene: TRBV2
CDR3 protein: CASSLGLAGGFPNNEQFF; CDR3 DNA: TGTGCCAGCAGCTTGGGACTAGCGGGAGGATTCCCTAACAATGAGCAGTTCTTC; J gene: TRBJ2-1; clone size: -; D gene: TRBD2; V gene: TRBV5-4
CDR3 protein: CASSESQSLNIQYF; CDR3 DNA: TGCGCCAGCAGTGAGTCCCAAAGCCTAAACATTCAGTACTTC; J gene: TRBJ2-4; clone size: -; D gene: -; V gene: TRBV10-1
CDR3 protein: CAWSVDRVIYEQYF; CDR3 DNA: TGTGCCTGGAGTGTCGACAGGGTAATCTACGAGCAGTACTTC; J gene: TRBJ2-7; clone size: once; D gene: TRBD1; V gene: TRBV30
CDR3 protein: CASSLGREGDTQYF; CDR3 DNA: TGTGCCAGCAGTTTAGGACGGGAGGGAGATACGCAGTATTTT; J gene: TRBJ2-3; clone size: once; D gene: TRBD2; V gene: TRBV27
CDR3 protein: CASRPGGAYTQYF; CDR3 DNA: TGTGCCAGCAGGCCCGGGGGGGCGTATACGCAGTATTTT; J gene: TRBJ2-3; clone size: few; D gene: TRBD2; V gene: TRBV6-5
CDR3 protein: CASSLAPSGRGDTQYF; CDR3 DNA: TGTGCCAGCAGCTTAGCGCCTAGCGGGAGGGGAGATACGCAGTATTTT; J gene: TRBJ2-3; clone size: -; D gene: TRBD2; V gene: TRBV7-3
CDR3 protein: CAISEGGRTGANVLTF; CDR3 DNA: TGTGCCATCAGTGAGGGAGGGCGGACTGGGGCCAACGTCCTGACTTTC; J gene: TRBJ2-6; clone size: -; D gene: -; V gene: TRBV10-3
CDR3 protein: CASSPDRQENYEQYF; CDR3 DNA: TGTGCCAGCAGCCCCGACAGACAGGAAAACTACGAGCAGTACTTC; J gene: TRBJ2-7; clone size: -; D gene: -; V gene: TRBV4-2
CDR3 protein: CASSWSSTVYEQYF; CDR3 DNA: TGTGCCAGCAGCTGGAGTTCGACAGTCTACGAGCAGTACTTC; J gene: TRBJ2-7; clone size: -; D gene: -; V gene: TRBV11-2
CDR3 protein: CASSTRDRGGGQAFF; CDR3 DNA: TGTGCCAGTAGTACCCGGGACAGGGGAGGGGGACAAGCTTTCTTT; J gene: TRBJ1-1; clone size: -; D gene: TRBD1; V gene: TRBV19
CDR3 protein: CASSSQGSGANVLTF; CDR3 DNA: TGCGCCAGCAGCTCACAGGGGTCTGGGGCCAACGTCCTGACTTTC; J gene: TRBJ2-6; clone size: -; D gene: TRBD1; V gene: TRBV5-1
CDR3 protein: CASSLLAGDHTGELFF; CDR3 DNA: TGCGCCAGCAGCCTACTAGCGGGAGATCACACCGGGGAGCTGTTTTTT; J gene: TRBJ2-2; clone size: -; D gene: TRBD2; V gene: TRBV5-1
CDR3 protein: CASSESSIFTGELFF; CDR3 DNA: TGTGCCAGCAGTGAAAGTTCTATTTTCACCGGGGAGCTGTTTTTT; J gene: TRBJ2-2; clone size: -; D gene: -; V gene: TRBV2